The rows below give T cell receptor beta chains drawn from one sample of a study of blood T cell repertoires in COVID-19. Measured with immunoSEQ multiplex PCR; TCRdb has only the in-frame clones, and not every one. The table has fewer than 40,000 clones, about 84% seen once. Sequenced material: peripheral blood. The source of these receptors is a man aged 65 to 79 with COVID-19, enrolled during active disease. Both conserved end residues are part of each CDR3. A D gene is named only where the DNA matches it firmly. The listing skips clone size in some rows; elsewhere it reads once, few, many or a size class.

.,TRBV11-2,TRBJ2-3,.,CASSLIPRYGTDTQYF,TGTGCCAGCAGCTTAATCCCTAGGTACGGCACAGATACGCAGTATTTT
.,TRBV7-2,TRBJ2-1,TRBD1,CASSLGPRGGSFF,TGTGCCAGCAGCTTGGGACCGAGAGGGGGCTCGTTCTTC
few,TRBV7-8,TRBJ2-6,TRBD1,CASSQRDRGSGANVLTF,TGTGCCAGCAGCCAACGGGACAGGGGGTCTGGGGCCAACGTCCTGACTTTC
.,TRBV5-6,TRBJ2-1,.,CASSARRMEASNEQFF,TGTGCCAGCAGCGCCCGTCGGATGGAAGCGTCCAATGAGCAGTTCTTC
.,TRBV7-6,TRBJ2-5,TRBD2,CASSLEAGAGGETQYF,TGTGCCAGCAGCTTAGAAGCGGGGGCCGGGGGAGAGACCCAGTACTTC
few,TRBV5-8,TRBJ1-1,.,CASSLGQGVNTEAFF,TGTGCCAGCAGCTTGGGTCAAGGGGTTAACACTGAAGCTTTCTTT
.,TRBV6-5,TRBJ1-1,TRBD1,CASSFRTGGNTEAFF,TGTGCCAGCAGTTTCCGGACAGGGGGGAACACTGAAGCTTTCTTT
.,TRBV19,TRBJ2-5,TRBD2,CASSMSSLAGRAQETQYF,TGTGCCAGTAGTATGTCTAGCCTAGCGGGACGCGCCCAAGAGACCCAGTACTTC
.,TRBV4-1,TRBJ2-5,TRBD1,CASSQGPGQMKETQYF,TGCGCCAGCAGCCAAGGGCCGGGACAGATGAAAGAGACCCAGTACTTC
.,TRBV6-5,TRBJ2-1,TRBD2,CASSYQGGRWDEQFF,TGTGCCAGCAGTTACCAGGGCGGGAGGTGGGATGAGCAGTTCTTC
once,TRBV4-3,TRBJ2-7,TRBD2,CASSLGTTRGYEQYF,TGCGCCAGCAGCCTCGGGACTACTCGCGGCTACGAGCAGTACTTC
.,TRBV27,TRBJ1-6,TRBD1,CASRTIGGGSPLHF,TGTGCCAGCAGGACGATAGGGGGCGGGTCACCCCTCCACTTT
.,TRBV10-1,TRBJ1-2,.,CASAGGQFGGYTF,TGCGCCAGTGCAGGAGGGCAATTCGGTGGCTACACCTTC
.,TRBV7-3,TRBJ2-3,.,CASSYGGDTDTQYF,TGTGCCAGCAGCTATGGCGGTGACACAGATACGCAGTATTTT
.,TRBV7-9,TRBJ2-3,.,CASSYGTGIADTQYF,TGTGCCAGCAGCTACGGTACAGGGATCGCAGATACGCAGTATTTT
.,TRBV14,TRBJ2-3,TRBD1,CASSWGQSTDTQYF,TGTGCCAGCAGCTGGGGACAGTCCACAGATACGCAGTATTTT
.,TRBV7-2,TRBJ2-3,.,CASSFLGGEDTQYF,TGTGCCAGCAGCTTTCTGGGGGGAGAAGATACGCAGTATTTT
.,TRBV2,TRBJ2-3,TRBD2,CATPRSTSGTDTQYF,TGTGCCACCCCAAGAAGTACTAGCGGAACAGATACGCAGTATTTT
.,TRBV28,TRBJ2-3,TRBD2,CASRPGLDKQYF,TGTGCCAGCAGGCCTGGACTAGATAAGCAGTATTTT
.,TRBV19,TRBJ1-5,TRBD1,CASSIGGTEYQPQHF,TGTGCCAGTAGTATAGGTGGGACAGAATATCAGCCCCAGCATTTT
.,TRBV5-1,TRBJ2-5,TRBD2,CASSFTGLAMGETQYF,TGCGCCAGCAGCTTCACGGGACTAGCGATGGGGGAGACCCAGTACTTC
.,TRBV11-2,TRBJ2-3,.,CASSMRDTQYF,TGTGCCAGCAGCATGAGAGATACGCAGTATTTT
few,TRBV10-3,TRBJ1-1,TRBD1,CAISPGQGQMGTEAFF,TGTGCCATCTCACCAGGACAGGGGCAGATGGGGACTGAAGCTTTCTTT
.,TRBV11-2,TRBJ2-2,TRBD2,CASRSGTATGELFF,TGTGCCAGCCGCAGCGGGACCGCCACCGGGGAGCTGTTTTTT
once,TRBV7-8,TRBJ2-1,.,CASSLVVLYNEQFF,TGTGCCAGCAGCTTAGTAGTCCTTTACAATGAGCAGTTCTTC
.,TRBV29-1,TRBJ2-7,.,CSVRGSYEQYF,TGCAGCGTTCGCGGCTCCTACGAGCAGTACTTC
.,TRBV28,TRBJ1-2,TRBD1,CASSPLLGDRGQGYTF,TGTGCCAGCAGTCCCCTTCTTGGGGACAGGGGGCAAGGCTACACCTTC
.,TRBV6-5,TRBJ2-1,TRBD1,CASSYSTGPNEQFF,TGTGCCAGCAGTTACTCGACAGGGCCCAATGAGCAGTTCTTC
.,TRBV7-2,TRBJ2-6,.,CASSLAGVSSGANVLTF,TGTGCCAGCAGCTTAGCGGGAGTTAGCTCTGGGGCCAACGTCCTGACTTTC
.,TRBV28,TRBJ1-2,TRBD1,CASSSGQGVGYGYTF,TGTGCCAGCAGTTCCGGACAGGGGGTAGGCTATGGCTACACCTTC
.,TRBV7-9,TRBJ2-2,TRBD2,CASSLTAGVTGELFF,TGTGCCAGCAGCTTAACAGCGGGAGTAACCGGGGAGCTGTTTTTT
.,TRBV5-1,TRBJ1-1,TRBD1,CASSQGWNTEAFF,TGCGCCAGCTCACAGGGGTGGAACACTGAAGCTTTCTTT
few,TRBV27,TRBJ2-7,TRBD1,CASSQMTGHYEQYF,TGTGCCAGCAGCCAGATGACAGGGCACTACGAGCAGTACTTC
.,TRBV10-1,TRBJ1-1,.,CARGPGEAFF,TGCGCCAGGGGGCCTGGTGAAGCTTTCTTT
.,TRBV3-1/TRBV3-2,TRBJ2-2,TRBD2,CASSQASGTGELFF,TGTGCCAGCAGCCAAGCTAGCGGCACCGGGGAGCTGTTTTTT
.,TRBV28,TRBJ2-4,.,CASSTPGESKNIQYF,TGTGCCAGCAGTACCCCAGGGGAATCCAAAAACATTCAGTACTTC
.,TRBV4-2,TRBJ1-6,TRBD1,CASSGHWDRVSVDEDSPLHF,TGTGCCAGCAGCGGTCACTGGGACAGGGTGAGTGTAGACGAGGATTCACCCCTCCACTTT
.,TRBV11-2,TRBJ1-2,.,CASSLSISVDGYTF,TGTGCCAGCAGCTTATCAATCTCGGTGGATGGCTACACCTTC
.,TRBV7-6,TRBJ2-7,.,CASSFGGGSSYEQYF,TGTGCCAGCAGCTTCGGGGGTGGGAGCTCCTACGAGCAGTACTTC
.,TRBV4-3,TRBJ2-3,.,CASSQQPGLRLTDTQYF,TGCGCCAGCAGCCAACAGCCGGGACTCCGGCTCACAGATACGCAGTATTTT
.,TRBV12-3/TRBV12-4,TRBJ2-2,.,CASSRGGGELFF,TGTGCCAGCAGCCGAGGGGGCGGGGAGCTGTTTTTT
.,TRBV19,TRBJ2-1,.,CASSIKRRSSYNEQFF,TGTGCCAGTAGTATTAAGCGCCGAAGCTCCTACAATGAGCAGTTCTTC
.,TRBV6-5,TRBJ2-3,.,CASSRSTDTQYF,TGTGCCAGCAGTCGGAGCACAGATACGCAGTATTTT
.,TRBV7-2,TRBJ2-7,.,CASSFSRNYEQYF,TGTGCCAGCAGCTTTTCCAGAAACTACGAGCAGTACTTC
few,TRBV5-4,TRBJ1-1,TRBD1,CASSLDLTGGIRSTEAFF,TGTGCCAGCAGCTTGGACCTGACAGGGGGCATTCGGAGCACTGAAGCTTTCTTT
.,TRBV7-2,TRBJ1-1,.,CASSLASGPNTEAFF,TGTGCCAGCAGCTTGGCGAGCGGGCCTAACACTGAAGCTTTCTTT
medium-sized,TRBV19,TRBJ1-2,.,CASSRQSGGYTF,TGTGCCAGTAGTCGACAGTCCGGTGGCTACACCTTC
.,TRBV25-1,TRBJ1-4,.,CASVGRGEKLFF,TGTGCCAGCGTTGGGAGAGGCGAAAAACTGTTTTTT
few,TRBV28,TRBJ1-6,TRBD1,CASSQPLNRGDNSPLHF,TGTGCCAGCAGTCAGCCCCTAAACAGGGGTGACAATTCACCCCTCCACTTT
.,TRBV7-2,TRBJ2-5,TRBD2,CASSLGPSGYQETQYF,TGTGCCAGCAGCTTAGGTCCTAGCGGGTATCAAGAGACCCAGTACTTC
.,TRBV28,TRBJ1-3,.,CASSPVRRGTSGNTIYF,TGTGCCAGCAGTCCGGTTCGAAGGGGAACGTCTGGAAACACCATATATTTT
.,TRBV7-2,TRBJ2-2,.,CASSLDSRGTGTGELFF,TGTGCCAGCAGCTTAGATTCTCGCGGGACGGGCACCGGGGAGCTGTTTTTT